These 6 T cell receptor beta chains originate from one sample sequenced in a study of blood T cell repertoires in COVID-19 (TCRdb year 2020). Library construction relied on the immunoSEQ multiplex PCR assay. This immuneACCESS table, as held by TCRdb, lists in-frame sequences with V and J called but not all clones. Of the missing ones, under half trace to an unresolved V gene in checked studies; the others have no known cause. In all, the sample holds 190,000 or so clones, and roughly 80% of those were seen once. The top ten constitute approximately 13% of the sample. The sequenced material came from peripheral blood. The receptors come from a man aged 50-60 years who had recovered from COVID-19.

V and J are TRBV24-1 and TRBJ2-1, with TRBD2 identical over 8 bases. V was clipped by 9 bases and J by 6 bases; unmatched bases: 12. This CDR3 comprises 15 residues. Germline CDR1 is KGHDR and CDR2 is SFDVKD. This chain's CDR3 is CATAGAAGDGNEQFF. CDR3 nucleotides: TGTGCCACCGCTGGAGCAGCGGGAGACGGCAATGAGCAGTTCTTC.

This sequence joins TRBV11-3 and TRBJ1-2, with D perhaps matching TRBD1 (6 bases). V lost 1 base, J lost 0 bases, and 18 bases lay in between. Germline-derived CDR1 and CDR2 are SGHNT and YENEEA. The CDR3 is made up of 18 amino acids. The CDR3 here is CASSLVRDTPKANYGYTF. In DNA, the CDR3 is TGTGCCAGCAGCTTAGTAAGGGACACCCCGAAAGCTAACTATGGCTACACCTTC.

The chain employs TRBV27 and TRBJ1-1, with D perhaps matching TRBD1 (6 bases). The germline V gene encodes CDR1 MNHEY and CDR2 SMNVEV (reference sequence). Trimming removed 3 bases at V and 0 bases at J, with 11 bases between. The CDR3 sequence is 15 residues long. This CDR3 is CASSFRTDLNTEAFF. CDR3 DNA: TGTGCCAGCAGTTTCAGGACAGACCTGAACACTGAAGCTTTCTTT.

V usage is TRBV21-1 and J usage is TRBJ2-1; no DNA check was done on the table's D call, TRBD2. TRBV21-1 is a listed pseudogene. The CDR3 is 15 amino acids. This CDR3 is CASSLAGGRADEQFF. CDR3 sequence (DNA): TGTGCCAGCAGCCTAGCCGGCGGGAGGGCCGATGAGCAGTTCTTC.

This rearrangement joins TRBV29-1 to TRBJ1-1; the D gene is possibly TRBD1 (5 bases). Germline V gene sequence: CDR1 SQVTM, CDR2 ANQGSEA. This CDR3 region has 12 residues. V was clipped by 7 bases and J by 4 bases, with 13 bases between them. For the CDR3, the DNA is TGCAGCGCCGACACAGGTGGCACTGAAGCTTTCTTT. It specifies CSADTGGTEAFF.

The gene calls are TRBV7-9 and TRBJ1-1; 8 bases fit TRBD1. J was trimmed by 12 bases and V by 1 base; bases with no gene match: 7. The V gene's germline CDR1 is SEHNR and CDR2 FQNEAQ (reference sequence). The CDR3 is 13 residues long. This CDR3 reads CASSLDQGATTFF. CDR3 in DNA: TGTGCCAGCAGCTTAGACCAGGGGGCGACAACTTTCTTT.